The subject of this entry is one T cell receptor beta chain. PCR amplification relied on 60 Vbeta primers (plus 13 Jbeta primers). Profiling relied on immunoSEQ multiplex PCR, and the TCRdb table lists in-frame clones only, not all of them. Of 200,000 or so clones listed, over 65% were seen once; the top ten hold around 1.2%. This entry comes from a study of cytomegalovirus exposure and HLA in healthy donors. Study-level information: HLA-typed donors were the source of about 90 million unique TCRs held in an early data release. Membership in the Caucasian-associated ancestry cluster was found for around 85% of about 430 genotyped donors.

V was pared by 1 base and J by 6 bases, with 25 bases between. The V gene's germline CDR1 is SGHTA and CDR2 FQGNSA. The CDR3 length is 18 residues. Sequenced: PBMCs. This receptor was taken from a human donor in good health. This sequence joins TRBV7-2 and TRBJ2-7; D may be TRBD2 (7 bases). CDR3 coding DNA: TGTGCCAGCAGCTTAGGGGGGGGCAGGGTAGTTTCAGTCTCCGAGCAGTACTTC. It translates to CASSLGGGRVVSVSEQYF.